This TCR beta chain is drawn from a study of cytotoxic CD8 clonotypes in ibrutinib-treated CLL. About the study: There were, on average, around 250,000 productive templates and 94,082 productive rearrangements per sample. Whole-study findings and limits: Baseline clonality exceeded age-matched healthy donors and tracked circulating CD8+ T-cell counts. Among the clonotypes, public ones were uncommon and contracted or held stable on treatment.

The germline V and J ends were trimmed by 0 bases and 4 bases, with 8 bases remaining between them. The CDR3 runs to 14 residues. Germline V gene sequence: CDR1 ENHRY, CDR2 SYGVKD. TCR beta library input comprised roughly 1.8 micrograms of genomic DNA from cryopreserved PBMCs. For this clone: Its antigen is not identified.

Assay used: immunoSEQ multiplex PCR; TCRdb lists only in-frame clones, some missing. The sample contains roughly 70,000 clones, 90% of which appear only once. The chain has TRBV10-3 and TRBJ2-3; either TRBD1 or TRBD2 may supply D (5 bases each). The TCR was taken from a human donor with chronic lymphocytic leukemia. This specimen consisted of PBMCs, obtained after 12 months of ibrutinib treatment. The DNA for the CDR3 is TGTGCCATCAGTGAGTCCGTGGGACCAGATACGCAGTATTTT. Translation gives CAISESVGPDTQYF.